A single sample is the source of the 4 T cell receptor beta chains below, sequenced in a study of human T cells and chemical hapten exposure. TCRdb redid the calling of the RACE reads with MiXCR, one entry per CDR3 protein. The sample consists of approximately 120,000 distinct CDR3 sequences, roughly 9% of them appearing once. Indicated time point: patch test 2, 6 weeks after DPC sensitization. The treatment here: therapeutic diphenylcyclopropenone sensitization with weekly scalp DPC. Here the sequenced sample was whole blood, taken in connection with sensitization to the hapten diphenylcyclopropenone (DPC). These receptors all stem from a woman in her 40s with alopecia areata. Some clones in this sample may be carry-over from other donors' samples.

This clonotype occurred a few times. This sequence joins TRBV28 and TRBJ2-1; unclear D gene. The germline CDR1 and CDR2 sequences are MDHEN and SYDVKM. Trimming removed 6 bases at V and 9 bases at J, with 12 bases between. This CDR3 has 12 residues. The CDR3 reads CASSKEWAEQFF. The DNA for the CDR3 is TGTGCCAGCAGCAAAGAGTGGGCTGAGCAGTTCTTC.

This clonotype came up many times. The chain couples TRBV28 to TRBJ2-5, with D tentatively TRBD1 or TRBD2 (5 bases each). CDR1 MDHEN and CDR2 SYDVKM come from the germline V gene. The CDR3 consists of 14 residues. V was shortened by 4 bases and J by 2 bases, with 11 bases between the two germline ends. CDR3 DNA sequence: TGTGCCAGCAGTTCCGGGACGCTGCAAGAGACCCAGTACTTC. As protein: CASSSGTLQETQYF.

This clonotype was seen repeatedly, ten times or more. The genes are TRBV7-2 and TRBJ2-4; the match to TRBD2 covers 11 bases. The CDR3 length is 17 residues. Germline-derived CDR1 and CDR2 are SGHTA and FQGNSA. V shed 6 bases and J 0 bases; nucleotides not matched to a gene: 7. Here the CDR3 reads CASRELAGELAKNIQYF. The CDR3, as DNA: TGTGCCAGCAGGGAACTAGCGGGGGAGCTAGCCAAAAACATTCAGTACTTC.

The rearrangement uses TRBV9 and TRBJ2-6, with a weak D call TRBD1 (6 bases). Germline assignment: CDR1 SGDLS and CDR2 YYNGEE. The CDR3 is 15 amino acids. V lost 2 bases to trimming and J lost 2 bases, with 8 bases between them. CDR3 bases: TGTGCCAGCAGCGTCAGGACAGCTGGGGCCAACGTCCTGACTTTC. Its translation is CASSVRTAGANVLTF.